The 32 T cell receptor beta chains presented below share a single source sample, sequenced in a study of early T cells in non-severe SARS-CoV-2 infection. TCRdb redid the calling of the 5' RACE reads with MiXCR, one entry per CDR3 protein. Among under 80,000 distinct CDR3 sequences listed, over 10% were seen once. Sequenced material: whole blood. The receptors stem from an adult who was a healthcare worker with PCR-confirmed SARS-CoV-2 infection or an uninfected control (not recorded which).

In this sample, this clonotype turned up many times. The CDR3 is CASSRRGGPSNYGYTF. The CDR3 region has the DNA TGTGCCAGCAGCCGGAGAGGAGGACCATCTAACTATGGCTACACCTTC. The gene calls are TRBV7-9 and TRBJ1-2; D ambiguous. Germline V gene lookup returns CDR1 SEHNR and CDR2 FQNEAQ (reference sequence). CDR3 length: 16 amino acids. V lost 5 bases to trimming and J lost 0 bases, with 16 bases between them.

This clonotype was counted between two and nine times. The chain couples TRBV7-9 to TRBJ2-3; no clear D. The CDR3 has 12 residues. From germline, CDR1 is SEHNR and CDR2 FQNEAQ (reference sequence). V was clipped by 5 bases and J by 5 bases, with 8 bases between them. The CDR3 loop is CASSLDLDTQYF. The CDR3 region has the DNA TGTGCCAGCAGCCTTGACCTAGATACGCAGTATTTT.

V usage is TRBV10-2 and J usage is TRBJ1-1, with 7 bases that match TRBD1. The CDR3 covers 12 residues. From germline, CDR1 is WSHSY and CDR2 SAAADI. Trimming removed 7 bases from V and 6 bases from J; junction bases left unmatched: 5. The CDR3 region is CASTRGGSEAFF. As DNA, the CDR3 is TGCGCCAGCACCCGAGGGGGCTCTGAAGCTTTCTTT.

This clonotype was seen at least ten times. V gene TRBV30 combines with J gene TRBJ1-2; D remains ambiguous. Trimming stripped 0 bases from V and 6 bases from J, with 8 bases between. The CDR3 length is 12 residues. Germline V CDR1 and CDR2: GTSNPN, SVGIG (reference sequence). The DNA for the CDR3 is TGTGCCTGGAGTGTACACGGAAATGGCTACACCTTC. Encoded protein: CAWSVHGNGYTF.

This clonotype was seen only a few times. This chain connects TRBV12-3 or TRBV12-4 to TRBJ1-1; the D gene is possibly TRBD1 (6 bases). The CDR3 length is 12 residues. Trimming pared 5 bases from V and 8 bases from J, leaving 12 bases between. CDR3 nucleotide sequence: TGTGCCAGCAGTGTCACCGGGACAGAAGCTTTCTTT. As protein: CASSVTGTEAFF.

V is TRBV9 and J is TRBJ1-5; 12 bases align to TRBD1. The J segment lost 7 bases and the V segment lost 4 bases, leaving 6 bases of the junction unmatched. The length of the CDR3 is 15 residues. Looked up from germline, CDR1 is SGDLS and CDR2 is YYNGEE. In DNA, the CDR3 is TGTGCCAGCAGCCAGGGACAGGGGGCTGCCCAGCCCCAGCATTTT. Its protein is CASSQGQGAAQPQHF.

The table lists this clonotype with many counts. The chain employs TRBV25-1 and TRBJ2-7; D is perhaps TRBD2 (7 bases). The germline V gene has CDR1 MGHDK and CDR2 SYGVNS. The V gene lost 8 bases and the J gene lost 1 base, with 12 bases spanning the gap. The CDR3 spans 13 residues. As DNA, the CDR3 is TGTGCCAGCTATGGGAGGGGGTCCTACGAGCAGTACTTC. It yields the protein CASYGRGSYEQYF.

This clonotype was observed at least ten times. The chain links TRBV4-3 to TRBJ2-6; D is undetermined. Trimming took 0 bases from V and 2 from J, leaving 11 bases between them. This CDR3 is 17 amino acids long. In germline, CDR1 is LGHNA, CDR2 YSLEER. The CDR3 spells CASSQDGKGTGANVLTF. CDR3 nucleotides: TGCGCCAGCAGCCAAGATGGGAAGGGTACTGGGGCCAACGTCCTGACTTTC.

There are many counts of this clonotype. The chain employs TRBV29-1 and TRBJ2-1, with 11 bases that match TRBD1. This CDR3 is built from 14 residues. In germline, CDR1 is SQVTM, CDR2 ANQGSEA. With 4 bases clipped from V and 3 bases from J, the junction kept 2 bases outside the gene matches. CDR3 sequence: CSVVGTGGYNEQFF. DNA of the CDR3: TGCAGCGTTGTAGGGACAGGGGGCTACAATGAGCAGTTCTTC.

This clonotype was observed a few times. This chain links TRBV9 with TRBJ2-1; 7 positions agree with TRBD2. The V segment lost 4 bases and the J segment 4 bases; nucleotides outside the gene matches: 8. The CDR3 is made up of 15 amino acids. Looked up from germline, CDR1 is SGDLS and CDR2 is YYNGEE. CDR3 sequence reads: CASSPWRGYYNEQFF. As DNA, the CDR3 is TGTGCCAGCAGCCCTTGGCGGGGGTATTACAATGAGCAGTTCTTC.

This clonotype was detected only a few times. This chain connects TRBV10-3 to TRBJ2-7; unclear D gene. The ends were cut back, 3 bases at V and 3 bases at J, with 15 bases in the middle. From germline, CDR1 is ENHRY and CDR2 SYGVKD. The CDR3 consists of 15 residues. CDR3 sequence reads: CAISEATAAHYEQYF. The CDR3 DNA follows: TGTGCCATCAGTGAAGCCACGGCGGCCCACTACGAGCAGTACTTC.

This clonotype has ten or more counts. The gene calls are TRBV7-2 and TRBJ2-7; D tentatively reads TRBD1 or TRBD2 (5 bases each). Germline lookup yields CDR1 SGHTA and CDR2 FQGNSA. V gave up 4 bases and J gave up 2 bases, with 15 bases separating them. The CDR3 totals 15 residues. CDR3 in amino acids: CASSSRPPGPYEQYF. CDR3 coding DNA: TGTGCCAGCAGCTCAAGGCCTCCGGGGCCCTACGAGCAGTACTTC.

There are many counts of this clonotype. The V call is TRBV7-6, the J call TRBJ2-2, with a possible D match to TRBD1 (6 bases). From germline, CDR1 is SGHVS and CDR2 FNYEAQ. This CDR3 is built from 14 residues. Trimming cost V 5 bases and J 4 bases, with 11 bases left between them. The CDR3 protein is CASSDGTSTGELFF. The CDR3 region has the DNA TGTGCCAGCAGCGACGGGACAAGCACCGGGGAGCTGTTTTTT.

This clonotype was seen a few times. V usage is TRBV11-2 and J usage is TRBJ2-2, with 7 positions matching TRBD1. The length of the CDR3 is 16 residues. CDR1 SGHAT and CDR2 FQNNGV come from the germline V gene. With 5 bases clipped from V and 2 bases from J, the junction kept 8 bases outside the gene matches. This chain's CDR3 is CASSRIGQDNTGELFF. CDR3 in DNA: TGTGCCAGCAGCCGCATCGGACAGGATAACACCGGGGAGCTGTTTTTT.

This chain connects TRBV29-1 to TRBJ2-1; 9 nucleotides match TRBD2. This CDR3 has 14 residues. J was trimmed by 4 bases and V by 6 bases; bases with no gene match: 7. CDR1 and CDR2 (germline): SQVTM, ANQGSEA. CDR3 residues: CSVAVSGGYNEQFF. CDR3 nucleotide sequence: TGCAGCGTGGCCGTTAGCGGGGGTTACAATGAGCAGTTCTTC.

This clonotype was recorded at least ten times. The chain joins TRBV7-4 to TRBJ2-7, with TRBD1 matching 8 bases. V lost 7 bases and J lost 5; bases outside the gene matches: 10. The CDR3 runs 14 residues. Per germline, CDR1 SGHVT and CDR2 SQSDAQ. CDR3 amino acids: CASIQDRVAHEQYF. CDR3 bases: TGTGCCAGCATCCAGGACAGGGTCGCCCACGAGCAGTACTTC. The full variable domain, rest sourced from reference TRBV7-4 and TRBJ2-7, is GAGVSQSPRYKVAKRGRDVALRCDSISGHVTLYWYRQTLGQGSEVLTYSQSDAQRDKSGRPSGRFSAERPERSVSTLKIQRTEQGDSAVYLCASIQDRVAHEQYFGPGTRLTVT.

V and J are TRBV5-1 and TRBJ2-2; TRBD1 matches 7 bases. The CDR3 is 15 amino acids. V lost 5 bases and J lost 0; bases outside the gene matches: 4. The germline V gene has CDR1 SGHRS and CDR2 YFSETQ. This chain's CDR3 is CASRLGTANTGELFF. Written as DNA, the CDR3 is TGCGCCAGCAGGCTAGGGACAGCGAACACCGGGGAGCTGTTTTTT. Combining the CDR3 with reference TRBV5-1 and TRBJ2-2 gives the whole variable domain KAGVTQTPRYLIKTRGQQVTLSCSPISGHRSVSWYQQTPGQGLQFLFEYFSETQRNKGNFPGRFSGRQFSNSRSEMNVSTLELGDSALYLCASRLGTANTGELFFGEGSRLTVL.

The sample holds a few counts of this clonotype. This chain connects TRBV12-3 or TRBV12-4 to TRBJ1-1, with a possible D match to TRBD1 (5 bases). V gave up 7 bases and J gave up 5 bases, with 17 bases separating them. The CDR3 loop spans 14 amino acids. The CDR3 DNA follows: TGTGCCAGCACCGTCTCCAGGGTTCGGACTGAAGCTTTCTTT. It specifies CASTVSRVRTEAFF.

This clonotype was recorded many times. The V gene is TRBV6-6, the J gene TRBJ2-3; the match to TRBD2 covers 8 bases. After removal of 5 bases from V and 4 bases from J, the junction contained 14 bases not matched to a gene. Germline assignment: CDR1 MNHNY and CDR2 SVGAGI (reference sequence). The CDR3 extends over 17 amino acids. The DNA of the CDR3 is TGTGCCAGCAGTACCTCCCGCTTGCGGGGGGCCGCAGATACGCAGTATTTT. Protein: CASSTSRLRGAADTQYF.

This clonotype was observed many times. The J gene is TRBJ1-5, the V gene TRBV10-3, with D hard to call. In germline, CDR1 is ENHRY, CDR2 SYGVKD. V dropped 2 bases and J dropped 5 bases, with 4 bases sitting between them. CDR3 size: 12 residues. For the CDR3, the DNA is TGTGCCATCAGTGAGATGGATCAGCCCCAGCATTTT. The encoded protein is CAISEMDQPQHF.

This clonotype appeared many times. The V call is TRBV11-1, the J call TRBJ1-6; D is unresolved. The CDR3 runs 14 residues. Per germline, CDR1 SGHAT and CDR2 FQDESV (reference sequence). The germline V and J ends were trimmed by 3 bases and 1 base, with 4 bases remaining between them. The CDR3 here is CASSLGSYNSPLHF. The CDR3 DNA is TGTGCCAGCAGCTTGGGTTCCTATAATTCACCCCTCCACTTT.

CDR3 residues: CASSQDVGLQETQYF. CDR3 nucleotides: TGCGCCAGCAGCCAAGATGTGGGGCTACAAGAGACCCAGTACTTC. The chain employs TRBV4-3 and TRBJ2-5; D is possibly TRBD1 (5 bases). Looked up from germline, CDR1 is LGHNA and CDR2 is YSLEER. The CDR3 loop spans 15 amino acids. The germline V and J ends were trimmed by 0 bases and 2 bases, with 10 bases remaining between them.

This clonotype has a handful of counts. This chain joins TRBV27 and TRBJ2-5, with TRBD1 matching 9 bases. CDR1 MNHEY and CDR2 SMNVEV come from the germline V gene (reference sequence). This CDR3 contains 17 residues. V lost 5 bases, J lost 0 bases, and 10 bases stayed unmatched. The DNA of the CDR3 is TGTGCCAGCAGTGGGGACGGGACAGGGAAGTACCAAGAGACCCAGTACTTC. Protein product: CASSGDGTGKYQETQYF.

This clonotype was counted a few times. The chain has TRBV7-8 and TRBJ2-5, with 12 bases fitting TRBD1. The junction had 17 bases not matched to a gene; V was cut back by 8 bases and J by 7 bases. Germline CDR1 is SGHVS and CDR2 is FQNEAQ. The CDR3 sequence is 17 residues long. This CDR3 reads CASGPYPGTGGAGTQYF. The CDR3 bases are TGTGCCAGCGGGCCTTACCCTGGGACAGGGGGCGCGGGGACCCAGTACTTC.

This clonotype was counted at least ten times. The J gene is TRBJ2-5, the V gene TRBV12-3 or TRBV12-4, with TRBD1 matching 8 bases. This CDR3 is 14 amino acids long. V shed 6 bases, J shed 2 bases, and the junction held 5 bases outside the gene matches. CDR3 sequence reads: CASRRTGSQETQYF. CDR3 DNA sequence: TGTGCCAGCAGGCGGACAGGGTCTCAAGAGACCCAGTACTTC.

This clonotype has at least ten counts. The chain joins TRBV29-1 to TRBJ2-1; D is ambiguous. CDR1 SQVTM and CDR2 ANQGSEA come from the germline V gene. The V end was cut by 3 bases, the J end by 5 bases, with 8 bases between. CDR3 length equals 12 residues. CDR3 protein: CSVDGVNNEQFF. CDR3 in DNA: TGCAGCGTTGACGGTGTAAACAATGAGCAGTTCTTC.

This clonotype was detected many times. This rearrangement joins TRBV11-2 to TRBJ1-4; D call uncertain. The CDR3 covers 15 residues. Trimming stripped 5 bases from V and 1 base from J, with 11 bases between. CDR1 is SGHAT and CDR2 is FQNNGV in the germline V gene. CDR3 in amino acids: CASSHPRRTNEKLFF. For the CDR3, the DNA is TGTGCCAGCAGCCATCCCCGGAGAACTAATGAAAAACTGTTTTTT.

This clonotype was detected only a few times. The chain employs TRBV6-6 and TRBJ2-7, with TRBD1 matching over 10 bases. Germline CDR1 is MNHNY and CDR2 is SVGAGI (reference sequence). CDR3 length: 13 residues. The trim removed 7 bases at V and 4 bases at J, leaving 4 bases unmatched. The DNA of the CDR3 is TGTGCCAGCACCCGGGACAGGGGTTACGAGCAGTACTTC. Encoded protein: CASTRDRGYEQYF.

This clonotype has at least ten counts. V gene TRBV7-8 combines with J gene TRBJ1-2; 8 positions match TRBD1. CDR1 and CDR2 (germline): SGHVS, FQNEAQ. The CDR3 has 16 residues. V shed 5 bases and J 2 bases; nucleotides not matched to a gene: 10. In nucleotides, the CDR3 is TGTGCCAGCAGCCTCAATACCCAGGGGGCCAACTATGGCTACACCTTC. Its translation: CASSLNTQGANYGYTF.

The J gene is TRBJ1-2, the V gene TRBV5-1; D call uncertain. Trimming pared 0 bases from V and 8 bases from J, leaving 8 bases between. CDR3 length: 12 amino acids. Germline V gene data show CDR1 as SGHRS and CDR2 as YFSETQ. CDR3 residues: CASSLEGWGYTF. CDR3 bases: TGCGCCAGCAGCTTGGAGGGCTGGGGCTACACCTTC.

This clonotype occurred a few times. The chain has TRBV9 and TRBJ2-5; 9 nucleotides align to TRBD1. V lost 0 bases and J lost 5; bases outside the gene matches: 5. Germline values: CDR1 SGDLS, CDR2 YYNGEE. The CDR3 spans 15 residues. CDR3 loop: CASSVEGTGYETQYF. As DNA, the CDR3 is TGTGCCAGCAGCGTAGAGGGGACAGGGTATGAGACCCAGTACTTC.

On this clonotype: A much more abundant neighbour one base away suggests this may be a read error. This chain joins TRBV6-5 and TRBJ2-5; TRBD2 matches 7 bases. V lost 10 bases, J lost 4 bases, and 3 bases stayed unmatched. Germline assignment: CDR1 MNHEY and CDR2 SVGAGI. The CDR3 loop spans 11 amino acids. CDR3 nucleotides: TGTGCCACCAGCGGGGTAGAGACCCAGTACTTC. This translates into CATSGVETQYF.